The T cell receptor beta chain under discussion was sequenced for a study of cytomegalovirus exposure and HLA in healthy donors. As regards this clone: Its antigen remains unknown.

Study-level points and caveats: In vitro experiments confirmed that a few CMV-associated chains were specific for CMV antigens.

A multiplex PCR was run with 60 Vbeta primers and 13 Jbeta primers. The protocol was immunoSEQ multiplex PCR, while the TCRdb copy is restricted to in-frame clones and leaves out a portion. The sample lists around 130,000 clones, approximately 85% seen once, with about 7% in the top ten. V lost 4 bases, J lost 2 bases, and 5 bases stayed unmatched. In germline, CDR1 is SGHRS, CDR2 YFSETQ. The CDR3 has 15 amino acids. The sequence came from a woman aged 30 to 39 in good health and CMV-seropositive. The V gene is TRBV5-1, the J gene TRBJ2-7, with 11 bases that match TRBD1. Specimen: PBMCs. The chain's CDR3 is CASSEGTGGPYEQYF. The CDR3 DNA reads TGCGCCAGCAGCGAGGGGACAGGGGGGCCCTACGAGCAGTACTTC.